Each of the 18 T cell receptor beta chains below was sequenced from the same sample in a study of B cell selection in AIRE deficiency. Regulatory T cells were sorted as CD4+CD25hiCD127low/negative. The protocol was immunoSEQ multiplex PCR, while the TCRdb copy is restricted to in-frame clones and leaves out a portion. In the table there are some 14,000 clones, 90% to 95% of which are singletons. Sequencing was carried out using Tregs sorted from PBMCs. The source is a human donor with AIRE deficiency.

CDR3 coding DNA: TGCAGCGTTGAATTTCAGCCGAACACTGAAGCTTTCTTT. This gives the protein CSVEFQPNTEAFF. V usage is TRBV29-1 and J usage is TRBJ1-1; D unclear. CDR3 length equals 13 residues. Trimming removed 2 bases at V and 1 base at J, with 8 bases between. Germline-derived CDR1 and CDR2 are SQVTM and ANQGSEA.

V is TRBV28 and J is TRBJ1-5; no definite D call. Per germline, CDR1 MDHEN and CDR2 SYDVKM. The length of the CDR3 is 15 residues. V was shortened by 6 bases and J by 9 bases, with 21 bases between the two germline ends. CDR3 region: CASREIDRTSRPQHF. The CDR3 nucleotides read TGTGCCAGCAGGGAAATCGATAGGACCTCGAGGCCCCAGCATTTT.

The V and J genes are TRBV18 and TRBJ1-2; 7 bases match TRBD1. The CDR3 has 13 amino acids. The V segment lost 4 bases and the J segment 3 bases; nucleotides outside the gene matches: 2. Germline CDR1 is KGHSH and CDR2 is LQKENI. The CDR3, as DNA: TGTGCCAGCTCACGCAGGGGGGACTATGGCTACACCTTC. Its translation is CASSRRGDYGYTF.

The CDR3 spells CSVAVGRENSPLHF. Here the CDR3 DNA reads TGCAGCGTTGCGGTTGGTAGGGAAAATTCACCCCTCCACTTT. V is TRBV29-1 and J is TRBJ1-6; D is ambiguous. Germline assignment: CDR1 SQVTM and CDR2 ANQGSEA. The CDR3 sequence is 14 residues long. With 4 bases removed from V and 7 bases from J, the gap between germline ends came to 14 bases.

The CDR3 sequence: CASSPLGHQETQYF. The CDR3 DNA reads TGTGCCAGCAGCCCGTTGGGGCACCAAGAGACCCAGTACTTC. This rearrangement joins TRBV25-1 to TRBJ2-5; possibly TRBD1 for D (5 bases). The V gene's germline CDR1 is MGHDK and CDR2 SYGVNS. The CDR3 extends over 14 amino acids. V lost 6 bases, J lost 0 bases, and 11 bases lay in between.

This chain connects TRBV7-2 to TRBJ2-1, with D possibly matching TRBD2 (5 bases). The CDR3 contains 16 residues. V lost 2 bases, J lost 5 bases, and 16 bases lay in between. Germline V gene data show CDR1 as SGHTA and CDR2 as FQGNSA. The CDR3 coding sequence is TGTGCCAGCAGCTTATATTCTAGCATCTCAAACAATGAGCAGTTCTTC. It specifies CASSLYSSISNNEQFF.

The CDR3 region has the DNA TGTGCCTGGGCTGACAGGGGGGAAGCTTTCTTT. It specifies CAWADRGEAFF. V and J are TRBV30 and TRBJ1-1; 9 bases align to TRBD1. This CDR3 is 11 amino acids long. Per germline, CDR1 GTSNPN and CDR2 SVGIG (reference sequence). The V gene end was trimmed by 5 bases and the J gene end by 8 bases; junction bases not matched to a gene: 3.

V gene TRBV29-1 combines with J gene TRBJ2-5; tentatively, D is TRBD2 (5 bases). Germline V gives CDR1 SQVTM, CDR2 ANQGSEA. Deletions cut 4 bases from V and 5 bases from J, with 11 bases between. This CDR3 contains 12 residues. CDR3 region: CSVGEGWETQYF. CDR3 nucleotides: TGCAGCGTTGGTGAGGGTTGGGAGACCCAGTACTTC.

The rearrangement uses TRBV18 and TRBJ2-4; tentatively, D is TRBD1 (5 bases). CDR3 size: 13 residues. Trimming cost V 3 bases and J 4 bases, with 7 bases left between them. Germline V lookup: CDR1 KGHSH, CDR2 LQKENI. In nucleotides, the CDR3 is TGTGCCAGCTCACCGACAGAGAAAAACATTCAGTACTTC. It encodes CASSPTEKNIQYF.

CDR3 sequence: CASSLAYRTSGTDTQYF. As DNA, the CDR3 is TGTGCCAGCAGCTTAGCGTATCGGACTAGCGGAACAGATACGCAGTATTTT. The chain couples TRBV7-2 to TRBJ2-3, with TRBD2 identical over 10 bases. Trimming removed 0 bases from V and 3 bases from J; junction bases left unmatched: 6. Germline V gives CDR1 SGHTA, CDR2 FQGNSA. The CDR3 has 17 residues.

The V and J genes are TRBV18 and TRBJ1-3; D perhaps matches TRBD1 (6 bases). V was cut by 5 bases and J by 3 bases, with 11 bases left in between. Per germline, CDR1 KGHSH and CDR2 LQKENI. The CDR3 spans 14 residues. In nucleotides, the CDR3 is TGTGCCAGCTCAAACAGGGATTATGGAAACACCATATATTTT. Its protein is CASSNRDYGNTIYF.

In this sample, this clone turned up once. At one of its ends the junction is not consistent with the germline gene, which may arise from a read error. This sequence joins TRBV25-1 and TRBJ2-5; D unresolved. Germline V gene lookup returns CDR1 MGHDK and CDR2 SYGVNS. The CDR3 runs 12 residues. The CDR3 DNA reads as TGTGCCAGCAGTGGAGCAAACTGGTTGCAAAACTTC. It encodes CASSGANWLQNF.

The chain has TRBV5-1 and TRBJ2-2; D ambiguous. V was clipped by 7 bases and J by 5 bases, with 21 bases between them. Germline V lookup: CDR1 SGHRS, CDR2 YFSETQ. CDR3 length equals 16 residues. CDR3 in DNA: TGCGCCAGCCGATCAACGACGGGTCCCCAAACCGGGGAGCTGTTTTTT. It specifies CASRSTTGPQTGELFF.

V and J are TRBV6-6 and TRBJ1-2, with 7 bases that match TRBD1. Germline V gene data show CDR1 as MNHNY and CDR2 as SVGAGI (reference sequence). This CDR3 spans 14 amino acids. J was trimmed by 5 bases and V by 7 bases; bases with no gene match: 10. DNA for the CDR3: TGTGCCAGCACCCCCTCGGGACAGCCGTATGGCTACACCTTC. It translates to CASTPSGQPYGYTF.

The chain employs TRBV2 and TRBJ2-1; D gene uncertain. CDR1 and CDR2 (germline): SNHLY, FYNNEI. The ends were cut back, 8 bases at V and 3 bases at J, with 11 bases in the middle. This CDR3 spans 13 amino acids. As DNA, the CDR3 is TGTGCCAGCTCGGTAGAGTTCTACAATGAGCAGTTCTTC. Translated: CASSVEFYNEQFF. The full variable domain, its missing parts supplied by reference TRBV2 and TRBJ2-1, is EPEVTQTPSHQVTQMGQEVILRCVPISNHLYFYWYRQILGQKVEFLVSFYNNEISEKSEIFDDQFSVERPDGSNFTLKIRSTKLEDSAMYFCASSVEFYNEQFFGPGTRLTVL.

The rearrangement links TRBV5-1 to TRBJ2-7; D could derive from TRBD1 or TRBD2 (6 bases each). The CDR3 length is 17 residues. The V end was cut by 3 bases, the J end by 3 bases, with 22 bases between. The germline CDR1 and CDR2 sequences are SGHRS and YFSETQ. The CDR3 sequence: CASSSGGGRNIHYEQYF. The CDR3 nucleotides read TGCGCCAGCAGCTCCGGGGGCGGGCGGAATATCCACTACGAGCAGTACTTC.

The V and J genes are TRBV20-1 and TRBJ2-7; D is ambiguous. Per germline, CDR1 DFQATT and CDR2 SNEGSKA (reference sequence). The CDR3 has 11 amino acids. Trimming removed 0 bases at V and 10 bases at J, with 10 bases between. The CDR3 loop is CSARDIPKQYF. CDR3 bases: TGCAGTGCTAGAGATATTCCTAAACAGTACTTC.

CDR3 in DNA: TGTGCCAGCAGCCATGGGACTAGGGTTGAGCAGTTCTTC. Translating it yields CASSHGTRVEQFF. The chain joins TRBV11-1 to TRBJ2-1; 8 nucleotides align to TRBD2. V was pared by 5 bases and J by 9 bases, with 6 bases of the junction left unmatched. CDR3 length equals 13 residues. Per the germline V gene, CDR1 is SGHAT and CDR2 is FQDESV (reference sequence).